This T cell receptor beta chain derives from a study of blood T cell repertoires in COVID-19 (dated by TCRdb to 2018 to 2021). Some background on the complete study: The collaborator samples originated in the United States, Italy and Spain and spanned the acute and convalescent phases of COVID-19. Where available, HLA class I and class II types were taken from metadata supplied by the sample provider and were not determined by assay-based typing. The material from the prospective study consisted of cDNA or gDNA derived from T cells, B-cell-depleted T cells, or PBMCs. The samples were drawn from two sources: the first 160 participants of the ongoing ImmuneRACE study, and 950 to 1,500 subjects contributed by 6 global collaborators. Deeply sampled blood TCRbeta repertoires from subjects exposed to, actively infected with, or recovered from COVID-19 were included in the dataset. The repertoires were released in a freely available public database meant as a resource for research on the immune response to SARS-CoV-2. Sample metadata almost always included a de-identified subject ID, COVID-19 status, age in years and sex.

One collaborating source in Seattle enrolled patients while the patients were actively infected and followed the patients over time throughout the course of disease. Collaborating institutions collected whole blood in K2EDTA tubes following their own protocols. For TCRbeta analysis, collaborators shipped samples in one of three forms: frozen whole blood, isolated PBMCs, or DNA extracted from either of those sample types. Regarding this clone: The specificity of this receptor is unknown. Base qualities are missing; no much larger clone stands one base away.

From the cysteine through the phenylalanine, the CDR3 covers 15 amino acids. Only the CDR3 portion is preserved as DNA: 45 bases, with reading frame beginning at the first base. The germline V gene encodes CDR1 SGHTA and CDR2 FQGNSA. The V and J ends are trimmed by 1 base and 0 bases, leaving 6 bases between them. TCRbeta CDR3 regions were amplified from genomic DNA using the immunoSEQ Assay, a bias-controlled multiplex PCR. From the authors' description of their analysis: Nucleated cell counts per sample were estimated from amplification of reference gene primers within the assay. Sequence reads were collapsed and filtered to measure the absolute abundance of every unique TCRbeta CDR3 rearrangement. Productive Simpson clonality was computed per sample as the square root of Simpson's diversity index over productive rearrangements. TCRdb holds this immuneACCESS table with in-frame rearrangements only. Some clones are missing; in checked studies, unresolved V genes explain under half, and the rest has no known cause. Clone size and V and J calls were adopted from that table, with D and trimming inferred from the DNA. This sample holds under 200,000 clones; roughly 86% were observed only once. Of the sample, roughly 0.57% is held by the ten largest clones.

What the authors observed across the whole study: The quantity of clinical and demographic metadata differed by source and by participant and was supplied without curation.

This sequence uses TRBV7-2 and TRBJ2-2, and TRBD1 may be the D gene, going by 6 matching bases. The receptor was derived from a man aged 60 to 75 with COVID-19, enrolled during active disease. The sequenced sample was peripheral blood. In nucleotide form, the sequence is TGTGCCAGCAGCTTAGACAGGGCGAACACCGGGGAGCTGTTTTTT. The resulting protein is CASSLDRANTGELFF.